These 15 T cell receptor beta chains came from one sample sequenced in a study of vaccination effects on CD4 cells after COVID-19. Their antigen targets remain unknown. Culture lasted roughly 9 days before CD4+ T cell isolation. All study participants received two doses of BNT162b2 or mRNA-1273 vaccine. The protocol was immunoSEQ multiplex PCR, while the TCRdb copy is restricted to in-frame clones and leaves out a portion. This sample yields 40,000 to 50,000 clones, of which 72% are seen a single time; 9.5% to 10% belongs to the top ten. The sample was CD4+ T cells from PBMCs cultured without peptide, taken after COVID-19 vaccination. Receptors were obtained from a human donor who received a COVID-19 vaccine.

This clone was detected only a few times. V usage is TRBV6-5 and J usage is TRBJ1-5; 7 bases map to TRBD1. The CDR3 is 13 amino acids. The junction had 5 bases not matched to a gene; V was cut back by 8 bases and J by 4 bases. Germline V lookup: CDR1 MNHEY, CDR2 SVGAGI. CDR3 coding DNA: TGTGCCAGCGCGGGACAGCAGAATCAGCCCCAGCATTTT. The encoded protein is CASAGQQNQPQHF.

The V and J genes are TRBV6-6 and TRBJ2-1; 8 bases map to TRBD2. V was clipped by 7 bases and J by 2 bases; unmatched bases: 4. The CDR3 is 14 residues long. The germline gives CDR1 MNHNY, CDR2 SVGAGI (reference sequence). This CDR3 reads CASNSGAPYNEQFF. The CDR3 region has the DNA TGTGCCAGCAATAGCGGGGCCCCCTACAATGAGCAGTTCTTC.

The rearrangement uses TRBV19 and TRBJ1-1; D is perhaps TRBD1 (6 bases). Trimming pared 1 base from V and 2 bases from J, leaving 11 bases between. The CDR3 has 15 amino acids. CDR1 is LNHDA and CDR2 is SQIVND in the germline V gene (reference sequence). CDR3 coding DNA: TGTGCCAGTAGTATAGTCGCAGGGGTAAACACTGAAGCTTTCTTT. It codes for CASSIVAGVNTEAFF.

The chain has TRBV11-2 and TRBJ2-7; TRBD2 matches at 10 bases. There are 18 residues in the CDR3. Germline V gene lookup returns CDR1 SGHAT and CDR2 FQNNGV. The trim removed 6 bases at V and 3 bases at J, leaving 17 bases unmatched. CDR3 in DNA: TGTGCCAGCAGGACCCCCGACCTAGCGGGAGCCCGGGACTACGAGCAGTACTTC. This sequence encodes CASRTPDLAGARDYEQYF.

The chain carries TRBV6-1 and TRBJ1-1, with TRBD1 as a possible D gene (5 bases). This CDR3 region has 15 residues. Per germline, CDR1 MNHNS and CDR2 SASEGT. Trimming took 2 bases from V and 3 from J, leaving 13 bases between them. For the CDR3, the DNA is TGTGCCAGCAGTGAATTTAGGGACCCCTACACTGAAGCTTTCTTT. This gives the protein CASSEFRDPYTEAFF.

V usage is TRBV18 and J usage is TRBJ1-5; D is undetermined. The CDR3 is 15 amino acids. Germline V CDR1 and CDR2: KGHSH, LQKENI. V was cut by 0 bases and J by 2 bases, with 8 bases left in between. The CDR3 DNA reads as TGTGCCAGCTCACCACCGGGTAGAGGCAATCAGCCCCAGCATTTT. It is translated as CASSPPGRGNQPQHF.

This chain uses TRBV29-1 with TRBJ1-5; TRBD1 matches at 10 bases. The CDR3 length is 14 residues. Germline values: CDR1 SQVTM, CDR2 ANQGSEA. V trimming: 7 bases; J trimming: 6 bases; junction bases outside the gene matches: 9. The DNA of the CDR3 is TGCAGCGCTGTGACAGGGGGCGCGAGTCAGCCCCAGCATTTT. Amino acids: CSAVTGGASQPQHF. The variable domain in full, completed from reference TRBV29-1 and TRBJ1-5, reads SAVISQKPSRDICQRGTSLTIQCQVDSQVTMMFWYRQQPGQSLTLIATANQGSEATYESGFVIDKFPISRPNLTFSTLTVSNMSPEDSSIYLCSAVTGGASQPQHFGDGTRLSIL.

The V and J genes are TRBV9 and TRBJ2-1, with TRBD2 identical over 7 bases. CDR1 is SGDLS and CDR2 is YYNGEE in the germline V gene. CDR3 size: 16 residues. V shed 0 bases and J 3 bases; nucleotides not matched to a gene: 6. CDR3 nucleotides: TGTGCCAGCAGCGTAGCTTGGCGGGGGAACTACAATGAGCAGTTCTTC. This sequence encodes CASSVAWRGNYNEQFF.

The rearrangement uses TRBV5-1 and TRBJ1-4, with 7 bases matching TRBD1. The germline CDR1 and CDR2 sequences are SGHRS and YFSETQ. This CDR3 region has 15 residues. V lost 4 bases, J lost 8 bases, and 11 bases stayed unmatched. CDR3 nucleotide sequence: TGCGCCAGCAGCGATTTACAGGGGAGTCGGGAAAAACTGTTTTTT. Protein product: CASSDLQGSREKLFF.

V gene TRBV11-2 combines with J gene TRBJ2-7, with D possibly being TRBD1 (5 bases). The CDR3 contains 14 residues. V gave up 4 bases and J gave up 5 bases, with 15 bases separating them. Per the germline V gene, CDR1 is SGHAT and CDR2 is FQNNGV. The CDR3 DNA is TGTGCCAGCAGCTCCCTCGTAGGGGTCCACGAGCAGTACTTC. It codes for CASSSLVGVHEQYF. Using reference TRBV11-2 and TRBJ2-7 for the parts outside the CDR3, the full variable domain is EAGVAQSPRYKIIEKRQSVAFWCNPISGHATLYWYQQILGQGPKLLIQFQNNGVVDDSQLPKDRFSAERLKGVDSTLKIQPAKLEDSAVYLCASSSLVGVHEQYFGPGTRLTVT.

This chain links TRBV7-2 with TRBJ1-1, with D unresolved. The CDR3 consists of 13 residues. V was cut by 3 bases and J by 1 base, with 6 bases left in between. The V gene's germline CDR1 is SGHTA and CDR2 FQGNSA. CDR3 protein: CASSFYGNTEAFF. DNA for the CDR3: TGTGCCAGCAGCTTCTACGGGAACACTGAAGCTTTCTTT.

In this sample, this clone turned up a few times. The chain combines TRBV13 with TRBJ1-1; D is unresolved. The CDR3 has 14 residues. CDR1 and CDR2 (germline): PRHDT, FYEKMQ (reference sequence). The V and J ends lost 0 bases and 6 bases respectively, with 11 bases between them. The CDR3 coding sequence is TGTGCCAGCAGCTTAGGTTACAAGGGCGCTGAAGCTTTCTTT. This encodes CASSLGYKGAEAFF.

The sample holds one count of this clone. Other nucleotide sequences in the sample specify the same CDR3. The V and J genes are TRBV6-4 and TRBJ2-3, with TRBD2 identical over 11 bases. The CDR3 contains 15 residues. V shed 0 bases and J 4 bases; nucleotides not matched to a gene: 0. The germline gives CDR1 MRHNA, CDR2 SNTAGT. The CDR3 region has the DNA TGTGCCAGCAGTGACTCTAGCGGGGGGGCAGATACGCAGTATTTT. It is translated as CASSDSSGGADTQYF.

This clone was found a few times. This chain joins TRBV6-4 and TRBJ2-7; TRBD2 is a possible D gene (6 bases). CDR1 and CDR2 (germline): MRHNA, SNTAGT. There are 15 residues in the CDR3. V lost 5 bases and J lost 0, with 14 bases in between. Here the CDR3 DNA reads TGTGCCAGCAGTTTGCGGACCGGGAGCTCCTACGAGCAGTACTTC. Translating gives CASSLRTGSSYEQYF.

This clone was recorded once. This chain uses TRBV4-1 with TRBJ1-2, with 10 bases identical to TRBD1. CDR1 and CDR2 (germline): MGHRA, YSYEKL. J gave up 7 bases and V 4 bases, and 18 bases lay outside the gene matches. The CDR3 loop spans 18 amino acids. CDR3 in amino acids: CASSLFRRQGAPRSGYTF. The CDR3 DNA sequence: TGCGCCAGCAGCCTCTTTCGGAGACAGGGGGCGCCCCGATCTGGCTACACCTTC.